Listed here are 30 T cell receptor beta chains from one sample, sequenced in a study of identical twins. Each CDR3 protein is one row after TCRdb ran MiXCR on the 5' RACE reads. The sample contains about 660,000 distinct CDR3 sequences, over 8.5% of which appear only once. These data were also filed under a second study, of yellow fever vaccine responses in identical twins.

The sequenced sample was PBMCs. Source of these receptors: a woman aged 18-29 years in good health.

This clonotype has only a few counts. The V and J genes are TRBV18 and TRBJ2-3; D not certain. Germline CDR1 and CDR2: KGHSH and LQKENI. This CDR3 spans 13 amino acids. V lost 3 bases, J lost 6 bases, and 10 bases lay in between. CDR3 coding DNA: TGTGCCAGCTCACCCCCCTACGGGGATACGCAGTATTTT. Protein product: CASSPPYGDTQYF. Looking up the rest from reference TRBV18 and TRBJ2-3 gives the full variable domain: NAGVMQNPRHLVRRRGQEARLRCSPMKGHSHVYWYRQLPEEGLKFMVYLQKENIIDESGMPKERFSAEFPKEGPSILRIQQVVRGDSAAYFCASSPPYGDTQYFGPGTRLTVL.

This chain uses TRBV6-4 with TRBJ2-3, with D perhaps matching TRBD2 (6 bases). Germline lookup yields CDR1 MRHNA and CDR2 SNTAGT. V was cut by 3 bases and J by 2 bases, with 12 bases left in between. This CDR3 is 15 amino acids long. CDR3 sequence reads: CASSEADYPTDTQYF. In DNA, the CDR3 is TGTGCCAGCAGTGAGGCGGACTACCCCACAGATACGCAGTATTTT.

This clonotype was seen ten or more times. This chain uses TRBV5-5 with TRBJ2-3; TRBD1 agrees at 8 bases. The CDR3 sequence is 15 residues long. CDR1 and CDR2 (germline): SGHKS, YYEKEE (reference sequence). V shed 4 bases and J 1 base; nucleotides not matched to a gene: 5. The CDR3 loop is CASSPVGQGTDTQYF. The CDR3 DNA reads TGTGCCAGCAGCCCGGTGGGACAGGGCACAGATACGCAGTATTTT.

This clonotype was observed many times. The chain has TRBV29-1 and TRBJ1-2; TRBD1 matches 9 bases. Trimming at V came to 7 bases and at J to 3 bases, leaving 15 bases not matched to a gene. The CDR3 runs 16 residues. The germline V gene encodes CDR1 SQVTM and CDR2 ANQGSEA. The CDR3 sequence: CSAPGVGDRADYGYTF. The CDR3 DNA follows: TGCAGCGCCCCCGGTGTGGGGGACAGGGCTGACTATGGCTACACCTTC.

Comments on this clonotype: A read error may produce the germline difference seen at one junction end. The CDR3 DNA sequence: TGTGCCAGCAGGTTAGACAGATACACTGAAGCTTTCTTT. It is translated as CASRLDRYTEAFF. V is TRBV7-6 and J is TRBJ1-1, with D possibly matching TRBD1 (5 bases). Germline V lookup: CDR1 SGHVS, CDR2 FNYEAQ. The CDR3 is 13 amino acids.

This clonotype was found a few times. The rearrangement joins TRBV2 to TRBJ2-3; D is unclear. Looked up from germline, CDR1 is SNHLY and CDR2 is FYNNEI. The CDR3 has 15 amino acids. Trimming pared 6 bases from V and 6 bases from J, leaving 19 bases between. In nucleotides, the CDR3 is TGTGCCAGCAGGGAAAGATTATACGGTTGGGATACGCAGTATTTT. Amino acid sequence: CASRERLYGWDTQYF.

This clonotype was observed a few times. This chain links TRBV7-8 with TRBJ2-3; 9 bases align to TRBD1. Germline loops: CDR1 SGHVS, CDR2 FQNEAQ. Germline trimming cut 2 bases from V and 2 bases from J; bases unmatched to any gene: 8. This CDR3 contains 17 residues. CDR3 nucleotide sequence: TGTGCCAGCAGCTTATTTGGGACAGGGTGGGCCACAGATACGCAGTATTTT. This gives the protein CASSLFGTGWATDTQYF.

The CDR3 DNA reads TGTGCCAGCAGTTTTAATACGGGAAATTCACCCCTCCACTTT. This gives the protein CASSFNTGNSPLHF. The rearrangement links TRBV28 to TRBJ1-6; D is unresolved. Germline assignment: CDR1 MDHEN and CDR2 SYDVKM. This CDR3 has 14 amino acids. V lost 3 bases and J lost 7, with 10 bases in between. The entire variable domain, with the rest obtained from reference TRBV28 and TRBJ1-6, is as follows: DVKVTQSSRYLVKRTGEKVFLECVQDMDHENMFWYRQDPGLGLRLIYFSYDVKMKEKGDIPEGYSVSREKKERFSLILESASTNQTSMYLCASSFNTGNSPLHFGNGTRLTVT.

The DNA of the CDR3 is TGTGCCAGCAGTTTCATACTTAGCGGGAGTCATGGTGAGCAGTTCTTC. It yields the protein CASSFILSGSHGEQFF. The chain is built from TRBV27 and TRBJ2-1; TRBD2 matches 9 bases. There are 16 residues in the CDR3. J gave up 9 bases and V 3 bases, and 12 bases lay outside the gene matches. Germline CDR1 MNHEY, CDR2 SMNVEV (reference sequence).

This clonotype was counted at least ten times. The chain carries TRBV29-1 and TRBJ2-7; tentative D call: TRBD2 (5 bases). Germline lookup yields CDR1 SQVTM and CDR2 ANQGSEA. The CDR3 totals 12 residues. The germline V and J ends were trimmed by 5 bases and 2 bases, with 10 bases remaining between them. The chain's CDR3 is CSVLGAPYEQYF. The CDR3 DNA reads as TGCAGCGTTCTGGGAGCCCCCTACGAGCAGTACTTC.

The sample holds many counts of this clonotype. In nucleotides, the CDR3 is TGTGCCAGCAGCCCCTCTGGGGGGAACAGCCAGTACGAGCAGTACTTC. Its protein product is CASSPSGGNSQYEQYF. The rearrangement links TRBV9 to TRBJ2-7, with D tentatively TRBD2 (6 bases). The CDR3 spans 16 residues. Trimming left V 4 bases short and J 4 bases short, with 21 bases between. CDR1 is SGDLS and CDR2 is YYNGEE in the germline V gene. The full variable domain, with the rest looked up from reference TRBV9 and TRBJ2-7, is DSGVTQTPKHLITATGQRVTLRCSPRSGDLSVYWYQQSLDQGLQFLIQYYNGEERAKGNILERFSAQQFPDLHSELNLSSLELGDSALYFCASSPSGGNSQYEQYFGPGTRLTVT.

The CDR3 sequence is CATSRDKAGGRTDTQYF. DNA of the CDR3: TGTGCCACCAGCAGAGATAAAGCGGGGGGCCGCACAGATACGCAGTATTTT. V and J are TRBV15 and TRBJ2-3, with 9 nucleotides matching TRBD2. The CDR3 covers 17 residues. Germline V gives CDR1 LNHNV, CDR2 YYDKDF (reference sequence). Trimming at V came to 0 bases and at J to 1 base, leaving 5 bases not matched to a gene. The variable domain in full, completed from reference TRBV15 and TRBJ2-3, reads DAMVIQNPRYQVTQFGKPVTLSCSQTLNHNVMYWYQQKSSQAPKLLFHYYDKDFNNEADTPDNFQSRRPNTSFCFLDIRSPGLGDTAMYLCATSRDKAGGRTDTQYFGPGTRLTVL.

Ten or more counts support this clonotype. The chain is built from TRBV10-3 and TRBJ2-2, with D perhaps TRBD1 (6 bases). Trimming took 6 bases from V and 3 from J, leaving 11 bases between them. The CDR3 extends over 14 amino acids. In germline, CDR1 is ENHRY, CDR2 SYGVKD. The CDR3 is CAIRETGDTGELFF. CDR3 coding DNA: TGTGCCATCAGGGAGACAGGAGACACCGGGGAGCTGTTTTTT.

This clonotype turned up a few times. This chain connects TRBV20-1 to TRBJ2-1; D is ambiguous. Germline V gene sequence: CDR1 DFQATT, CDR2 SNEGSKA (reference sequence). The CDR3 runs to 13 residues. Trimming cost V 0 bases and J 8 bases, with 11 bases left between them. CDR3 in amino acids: CSARELLLDEQFF. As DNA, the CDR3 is TGCAGTGCTAGAGAACTCCTACTTGATGAGCAGTTCTTC.

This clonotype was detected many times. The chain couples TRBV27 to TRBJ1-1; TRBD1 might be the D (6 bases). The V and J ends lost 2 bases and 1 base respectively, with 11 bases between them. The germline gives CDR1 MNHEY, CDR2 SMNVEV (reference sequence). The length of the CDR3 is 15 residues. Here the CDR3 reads CASSLVLGGNTEAFF. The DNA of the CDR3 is TGTGCCAGCAGTTTAGTGCTAGGGGGGAACACTGAAGCTTTCTTT.

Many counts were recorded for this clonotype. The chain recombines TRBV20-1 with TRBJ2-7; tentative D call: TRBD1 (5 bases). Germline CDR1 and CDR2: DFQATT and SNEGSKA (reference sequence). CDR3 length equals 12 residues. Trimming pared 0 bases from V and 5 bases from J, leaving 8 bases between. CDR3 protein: CSARDQGHEQYF. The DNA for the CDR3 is TGCAGTGCTAGAGATCAGGGCCACGAGCAGTACTTC.

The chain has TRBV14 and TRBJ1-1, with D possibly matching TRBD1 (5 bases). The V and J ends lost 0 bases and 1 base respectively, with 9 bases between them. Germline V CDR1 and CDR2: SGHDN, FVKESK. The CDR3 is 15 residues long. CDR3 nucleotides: TGTGCCAGCAGCCAAGAAGTCAGGGCGAACACTGAAGCTTTCTTT. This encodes CASSQEVRANTEAFF.

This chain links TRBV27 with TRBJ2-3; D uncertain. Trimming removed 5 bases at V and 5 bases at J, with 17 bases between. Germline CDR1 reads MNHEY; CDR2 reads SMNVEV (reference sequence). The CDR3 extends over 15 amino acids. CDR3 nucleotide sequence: TGTGCCAGCAGTCCCTCCCCCGCGGCCAGAGATACGCAGTATTTT. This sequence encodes CASSPSPAARDTQYF.

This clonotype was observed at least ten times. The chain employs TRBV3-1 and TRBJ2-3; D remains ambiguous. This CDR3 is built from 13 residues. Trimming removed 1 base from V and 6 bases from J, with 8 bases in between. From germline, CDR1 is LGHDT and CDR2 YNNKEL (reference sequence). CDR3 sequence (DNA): TGTGCCAGCAGCCAAGTGTTGTCGGATACGCAGTATTTT. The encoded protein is CASSQVLSDTQYF.

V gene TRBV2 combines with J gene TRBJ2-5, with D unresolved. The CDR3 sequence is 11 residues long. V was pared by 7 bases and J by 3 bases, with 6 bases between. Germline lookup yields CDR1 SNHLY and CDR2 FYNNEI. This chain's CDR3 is CASIVEETQYF. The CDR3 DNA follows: TGTGCCAGCATAGTGGAAGAGACCCAGTACTTC.

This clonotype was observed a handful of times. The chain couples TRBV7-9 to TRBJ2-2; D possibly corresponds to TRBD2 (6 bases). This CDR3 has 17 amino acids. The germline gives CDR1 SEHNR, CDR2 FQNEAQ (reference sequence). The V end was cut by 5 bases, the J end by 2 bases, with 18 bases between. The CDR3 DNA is TGTGCCAGCAGCGCCCGGCTCAGGGACTTTAACACCGGGGAGCTGTTTTTT. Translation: CASSARLRDFNTGELFF.

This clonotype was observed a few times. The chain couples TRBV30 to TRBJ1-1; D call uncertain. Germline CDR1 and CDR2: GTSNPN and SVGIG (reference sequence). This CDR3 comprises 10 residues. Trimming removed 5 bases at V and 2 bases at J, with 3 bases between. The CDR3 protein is CAWGNTEAFF. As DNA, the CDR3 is TGTGCCTGGGGTAACACTGAAGCTTTCTTT. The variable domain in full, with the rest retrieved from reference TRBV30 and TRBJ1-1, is SQTIHQWPATLVQPVGSPLSLECTVEGTSNPNLYWYRQAAGRGLQLLFYSVGIGQISSEVPQNLSASRPQDRQFILSSKKLLLSDSGFYLCAWGNTEAFFGQGTRLTVV.

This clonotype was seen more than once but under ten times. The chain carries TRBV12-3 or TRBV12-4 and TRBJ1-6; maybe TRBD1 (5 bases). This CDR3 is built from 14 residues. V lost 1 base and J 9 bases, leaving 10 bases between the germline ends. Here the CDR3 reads CASSLGDSGSPLHF. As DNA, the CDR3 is TGTGCCAGCAGTTTAGGGGACTCGGGTTCACCCCTCCACTTT.

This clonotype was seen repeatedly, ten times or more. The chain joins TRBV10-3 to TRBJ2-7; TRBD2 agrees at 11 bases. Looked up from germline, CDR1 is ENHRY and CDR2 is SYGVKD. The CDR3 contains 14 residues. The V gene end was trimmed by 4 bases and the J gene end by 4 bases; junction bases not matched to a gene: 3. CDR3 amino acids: CAISGSGGAYEQYF. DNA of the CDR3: TGTGCCATCAGTGGTAGCGGGGGGGCTTACGAGCAGTACTTC.

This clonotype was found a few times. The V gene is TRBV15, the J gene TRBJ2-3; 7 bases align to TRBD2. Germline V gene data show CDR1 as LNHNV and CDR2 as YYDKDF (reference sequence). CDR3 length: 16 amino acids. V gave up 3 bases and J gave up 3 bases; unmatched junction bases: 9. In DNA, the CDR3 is TGTGCCACCAGCAGGGGCGGCGTCGGGAGGACAGATACGCAGTATTTT. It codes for CATSRGGVGRTDTQYF.

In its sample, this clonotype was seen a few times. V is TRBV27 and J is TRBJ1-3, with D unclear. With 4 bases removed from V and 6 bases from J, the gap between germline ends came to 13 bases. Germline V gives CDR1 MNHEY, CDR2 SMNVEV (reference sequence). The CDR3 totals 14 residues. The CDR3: CASSSIDGLNTIYF. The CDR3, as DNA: TGTGCCAGCAGTTCGATCGACGGATTAAACACCATATATTTT.

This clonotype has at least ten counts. CDR3 nucleotide sequence: TGTGCCAGCAGTTACCTAACGGGAGCAGGTCAGGGCAATGAGCAGTTCTTC. This encodes CASSYLTGAGQGNEQFF. The gene calls are TRBV6-5 and TRBJ2-1, with a weak D call TRBD2 (6 bases). V lost 2 bases and J 6 bases, leaving 20 bases between the germline ends. The CDR3 runs 17 residues. Germline assignment: CDR1 MNHEY and CDR2 SVGAGI.

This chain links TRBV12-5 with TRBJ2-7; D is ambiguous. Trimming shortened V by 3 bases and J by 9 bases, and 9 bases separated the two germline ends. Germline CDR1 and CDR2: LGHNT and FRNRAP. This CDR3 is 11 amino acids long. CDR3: CASGLGQRQYF. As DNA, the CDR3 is TGTGCTAGTGGTTTAGGCCAGAGGCAGTACTTC.

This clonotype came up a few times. This CDR3 reads CASRPTGESYNEQFF. CDR3 DNA: TGTGCCAGCAGACCGACAGGAGAGTCCTACAATGAGCAGTTCTTC. J is TRBJ2-1 and V is TRBV2, with D possibly being TRBD1 (6 bases). Trimming left V 6 bases short and J 1 base short, with 13 bases between. The CDR3 covers 15 residues. Germline V lookup: CDR1 SNHLY, CDR2 FYNNEI.

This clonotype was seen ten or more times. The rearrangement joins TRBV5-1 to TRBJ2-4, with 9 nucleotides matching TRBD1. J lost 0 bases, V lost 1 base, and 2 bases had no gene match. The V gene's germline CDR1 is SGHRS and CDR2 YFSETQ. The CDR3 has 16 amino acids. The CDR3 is CASSLWTGVAKNIQYF. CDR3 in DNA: TGCGCCAGCAGCTTGTGGACAGGGGTAGCCAAAAACATTCAGTACTTC.